This T cell receptor (beta chain) was retrieved from a study of blood T cell repertoires in COVID-19. In the study overall: PBMCs, B-cell-depleted T cells, or T cells provided the cDNA or gDNA that made up the material.

Using immunoSEQ multiplex PCR, the repertoire was profiled, and TCRdb retains in-frame clones only, with some absent. Counted here are some 150,000 clones, roughly nine tenths occurring once; the ten biggest clones make up just over 3%. A word on this clone: The sample has other DNA sequences that encode this CDR3 too.

V trimming: 2 bases; J trimming: 2 bases; junction bases outside the gene matches: 3. This CDR3 has 14 amino acids. Germline V gene data show CDR1 as MNHEY and CDR2 as SVGEGT. This clonotype originated in a woman aged 55-70 years with active COVID-19. The chain links TRBV6-2 or TRBV6-3 to TRBJ2-7; 7 bases line up with TRBD2. Specimen: peripheral blood. CDR3 bases: TGTGCCAGCAGTTACGGCGGGAGACCCTACGAGCAGTACTTC. Its protein is CASSYGGRPYEQYF.